This TCR beta chain was retrieved from a study of PD-1 blockade in mismatch repair-deficient tumors. As for the study in general: Enrolled about 2013-2017, patients had progressing, pretreated mismatch repair-deficient cancers of 12 types.

All patients were mismatch repair deficient, assessed by either PCR or immunohistochemistry. TCR sequencing covered a few patients who responded to pembrolizumab. Overall study results and limits: Tumor-resident clones, often undetectable pretreatment in blood, expanded then contracted after pembrolizumab.

CDR3 length equals 13 residues. Trimming shortened V by 1 base and J by 3 bases, and 9 bases separated the two germline ends. Germline values: CDR1 SQVTM, CDR2 ANQGSEA. Notes on this clone: What it recognizes is unknown.

Assay used: immunoSEQ multiplex PCR; TCRdb lists only in-frame clones, some missing. Of approximately 51,000 clones listed, roughly 80% were seen once; the top ten hold less than 9%. The source of this sequence is an adult with mismatch repair-deficient cancer. The chain carries TRBV29-1 and TRBJ1-2; maybe TRBD1 (6 bases). Material: peripheral blood, obtained roughly 21 weeks after starting pembrolizumab. The CDR3 protein is CSVEAQGYYGYTF. In DNA form, the CDR3 reads TGCAGCGTTGAAGCCCAGGGGTACTATGGCTACACCTTC.